This entry is about one T cell receptor (beta chain). The antigen remains unidentified. The investigators reverse transcribed all of the isolated RNA, so they sequenced expressed TCRB transcripts. TCRdb keeps only in-frame clones here, not all; method: immunoSEQ multiplex PCR. The repertoire consists of around 170,000 clones, with approximately 8.8% occurring once and the leading ten covering 0.7%. The entry originates in a study of beta chain features in type 1 diabetes. Broader study findings: Type 1 diabetes patients showed a moderate but significant shortening of TCRB CDR3s in all four CD4+ subsets.

V gave up 0 bases and J gave up 7 bases, with 19 bases separating them. Germline V gene sequence: CDR1 MGHRA, CDR2 YSYEKL. CDR3 length equals 17 residues. The clonotype comes from a woman aged 25 to 39 with type 1 diabetes. J is TRBJ2-1 and V is TRBV4-1, with a weak D call TRBD2 (5 bases). The sample taken for sequencing was central memory CD4+ T cells from blood. CDR3 sequence reads: CASSQDRGSVSGNEQFF. The CDR3 region has the DNA TGCGCCAGCAGCCAAGATAGAGGGAGTGTCTCTGGGAATGAGCAGTTCTTC.